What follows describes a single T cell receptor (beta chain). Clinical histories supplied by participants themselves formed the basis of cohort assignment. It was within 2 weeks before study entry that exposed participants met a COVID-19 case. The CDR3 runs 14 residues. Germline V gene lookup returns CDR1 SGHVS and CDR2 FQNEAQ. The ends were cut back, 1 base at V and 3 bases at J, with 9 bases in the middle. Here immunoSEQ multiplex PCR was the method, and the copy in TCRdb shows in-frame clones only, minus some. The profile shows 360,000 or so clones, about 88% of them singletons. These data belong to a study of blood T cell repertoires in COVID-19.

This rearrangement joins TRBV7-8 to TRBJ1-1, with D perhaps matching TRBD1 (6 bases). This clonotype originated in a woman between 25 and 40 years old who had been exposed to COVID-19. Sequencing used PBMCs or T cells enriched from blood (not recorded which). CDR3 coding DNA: TGTGCCAGCAGCTTAGGTGAGGGGGACACTGAAGCTTTCTTT. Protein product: CASSLGEGDTEAFF. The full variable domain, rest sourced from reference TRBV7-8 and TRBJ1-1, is GAGVSQSPRYKVAKRGQDVALRCDPISGHVSLFWYQQALGQGPEFLTYFQNEAQLDKSGLPSDRFFAERPEGSVSTLKIQRTQQEDSAVYLCASSLGEGDTEAFFGQGTRLTVV.